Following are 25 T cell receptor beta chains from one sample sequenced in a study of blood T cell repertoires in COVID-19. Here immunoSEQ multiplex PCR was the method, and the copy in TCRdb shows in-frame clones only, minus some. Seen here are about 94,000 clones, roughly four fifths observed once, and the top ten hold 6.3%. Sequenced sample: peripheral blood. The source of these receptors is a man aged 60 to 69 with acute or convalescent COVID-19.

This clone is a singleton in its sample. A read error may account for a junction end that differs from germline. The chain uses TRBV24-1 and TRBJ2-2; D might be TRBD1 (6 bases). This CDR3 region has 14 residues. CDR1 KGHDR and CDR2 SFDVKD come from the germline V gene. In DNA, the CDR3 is TGTGCCACTAGTGTGGGGGCCTACACCGGGGAGCTGTTTTTT. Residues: CATSVGAYTGELFF.

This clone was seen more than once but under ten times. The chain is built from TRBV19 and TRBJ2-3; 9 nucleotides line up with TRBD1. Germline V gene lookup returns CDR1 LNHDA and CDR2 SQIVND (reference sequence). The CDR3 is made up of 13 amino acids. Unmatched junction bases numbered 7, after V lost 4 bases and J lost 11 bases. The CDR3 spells CASSSQDRGGQYF. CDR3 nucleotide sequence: TGTGCCAGTAGTAGTCAGGACAGGGGCGGGCAGTATTTT.

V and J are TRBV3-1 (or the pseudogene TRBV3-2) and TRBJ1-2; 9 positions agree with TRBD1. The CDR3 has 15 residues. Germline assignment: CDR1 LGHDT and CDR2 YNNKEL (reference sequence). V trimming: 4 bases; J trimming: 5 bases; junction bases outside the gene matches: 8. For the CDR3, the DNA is TGTGCCAGCAGCCTCAGCCCGGGACAGGGATATGGCTACACCTTC. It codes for CASSLSPGQGYGYTF.

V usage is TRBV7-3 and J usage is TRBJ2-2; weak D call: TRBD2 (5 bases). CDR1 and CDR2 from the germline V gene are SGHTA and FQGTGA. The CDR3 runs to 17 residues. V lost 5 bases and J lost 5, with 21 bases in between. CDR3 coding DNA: TGTGCCAGCAGCCTAAATAGCAGATCCAGGAGGACCGGGGAGCTGTTTTTT. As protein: CASSLNSRSRRTGELFF.

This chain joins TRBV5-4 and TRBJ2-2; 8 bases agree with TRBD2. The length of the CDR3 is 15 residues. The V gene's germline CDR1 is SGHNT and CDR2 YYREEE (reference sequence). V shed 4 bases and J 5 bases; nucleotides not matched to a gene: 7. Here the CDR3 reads CASSARGGRTGELFF. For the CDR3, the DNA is TGTGCCAGCAGCGCCCGGGGGGGCCGTACCGGGGAGCTGTTTTTT.

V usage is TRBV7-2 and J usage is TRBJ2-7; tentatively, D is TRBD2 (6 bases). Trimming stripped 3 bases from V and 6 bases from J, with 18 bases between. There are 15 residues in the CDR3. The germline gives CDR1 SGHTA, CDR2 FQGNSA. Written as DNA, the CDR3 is TGTGCCAGCAGCTTCGGGCGGCTCTTGGAGGGCGAGCAGTACTTC. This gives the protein CASSFGRLLEGEQYF.

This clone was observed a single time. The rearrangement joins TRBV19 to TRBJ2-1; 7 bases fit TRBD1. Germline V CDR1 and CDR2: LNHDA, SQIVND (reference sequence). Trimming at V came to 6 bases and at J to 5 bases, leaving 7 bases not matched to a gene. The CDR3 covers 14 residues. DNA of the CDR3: TGTGCCAGTAGGCCACTGGGACAGAACAATGAGCAGTTCTTC. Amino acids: CASRPLGQNNEQFF.

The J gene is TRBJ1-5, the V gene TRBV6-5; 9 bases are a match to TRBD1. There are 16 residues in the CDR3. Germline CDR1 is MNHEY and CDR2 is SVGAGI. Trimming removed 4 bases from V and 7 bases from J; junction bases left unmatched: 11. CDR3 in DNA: TGTGCCAGCAGTTCATCCGGGACAGGGATGGGACAGCCCCAGCATTTT. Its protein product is CASSSSGTGMGQPQHF.

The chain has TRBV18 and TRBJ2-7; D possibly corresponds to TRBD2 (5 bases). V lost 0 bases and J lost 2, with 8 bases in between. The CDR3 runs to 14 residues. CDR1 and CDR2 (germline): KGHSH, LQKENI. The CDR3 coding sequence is TGTGCCAGCTCACCACCTGGGAGAACCTACGAGCAGTACTTC. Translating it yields CASSPPGRTYEQYF. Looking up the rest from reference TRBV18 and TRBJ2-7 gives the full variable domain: NAGVMQNPRHLVRRRGQEARLRCSPMKGHSHVYWYRQLPEEGLKFMVYLQKENIIDESGMPKERFSAEFPKEGPSILRIQQVVRGDSAAYFCASSPPGRTYEQYFGPGTRLTVT.

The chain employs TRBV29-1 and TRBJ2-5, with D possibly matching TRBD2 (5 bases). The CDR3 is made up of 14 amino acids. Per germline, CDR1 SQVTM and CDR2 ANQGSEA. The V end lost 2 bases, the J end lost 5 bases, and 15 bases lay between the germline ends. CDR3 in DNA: TGCAGCGTTGAATGGGCCAGGAGGTCGGAGACCCAGTACTTC. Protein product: CSVEWARRSETQYF.

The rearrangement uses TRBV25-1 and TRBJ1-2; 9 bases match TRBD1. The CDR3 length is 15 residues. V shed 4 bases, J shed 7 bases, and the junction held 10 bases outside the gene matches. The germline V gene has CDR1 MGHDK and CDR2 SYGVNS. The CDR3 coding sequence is TGTGCCAGCAGTGTACCGGGACAGGGTTCGATTGGCTACACCTTC. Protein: CASSVPGQGSIGYTF.

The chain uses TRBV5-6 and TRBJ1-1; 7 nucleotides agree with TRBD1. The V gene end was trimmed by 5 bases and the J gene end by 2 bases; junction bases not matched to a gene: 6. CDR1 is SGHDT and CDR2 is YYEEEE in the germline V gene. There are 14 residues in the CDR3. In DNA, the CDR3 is TGTGCCAGCAGAGAAGACAGGGCTAACACTGAAGCTTTCTTT. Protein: CASREDRANTEAFF.

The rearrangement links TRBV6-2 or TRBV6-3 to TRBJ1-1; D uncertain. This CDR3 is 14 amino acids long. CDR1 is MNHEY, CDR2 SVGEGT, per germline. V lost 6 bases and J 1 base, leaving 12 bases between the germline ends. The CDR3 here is CASSRWSRNTEAFF. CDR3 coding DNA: TGTGCCAGCAGCCGCTGGTCCAGGAACACTGAAGCTTTCTTT.

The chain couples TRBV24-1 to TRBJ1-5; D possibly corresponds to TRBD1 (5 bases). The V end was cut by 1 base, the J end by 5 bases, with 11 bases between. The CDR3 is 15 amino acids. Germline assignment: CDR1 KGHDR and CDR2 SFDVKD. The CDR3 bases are TGTGCCACCAGTGATTTAGGTACGGGGGATCAGCCCCAGCATTTT. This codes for CATSDLGTGDQPQHF.

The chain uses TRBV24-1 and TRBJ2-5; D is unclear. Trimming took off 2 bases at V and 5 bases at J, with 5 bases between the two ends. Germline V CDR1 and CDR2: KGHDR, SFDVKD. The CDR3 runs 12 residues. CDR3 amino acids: CATSDSGETQYF. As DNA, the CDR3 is TGTGCCACCAGTGATTCCGGGGAGACCCAGTACTTC.

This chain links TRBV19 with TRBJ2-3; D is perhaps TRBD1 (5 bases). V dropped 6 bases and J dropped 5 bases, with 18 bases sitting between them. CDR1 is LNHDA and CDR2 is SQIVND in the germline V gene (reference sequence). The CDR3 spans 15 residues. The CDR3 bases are TGTGCCAGTAGAATGGGCCAGGGAAGAGGAGATACGCAGTATTTT. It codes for CASRMGQGRGDTQYF.

The CDR3 loop is CASSPSAGLNTEAFF. The CDR3, as DNA: TGTGCCAGCAGCCCCTCCGCAGGGTTGAACACTGAAGCTTTCTTT. The chain is built from TRBV9 and TRBJ1-1; tentative D call: TRBD1 (5 bases). Per germline, CDR1 SGDLS and CDR2 YYNGEE. CDR3 length: 15 amino acids. The V and J ends lost 4 bases and 0 bases respectively, with 13 bases between them.

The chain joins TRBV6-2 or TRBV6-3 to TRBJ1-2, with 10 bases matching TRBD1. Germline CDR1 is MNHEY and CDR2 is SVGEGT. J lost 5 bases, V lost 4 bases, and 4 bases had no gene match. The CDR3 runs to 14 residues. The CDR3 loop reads CASSSGQGDYGYTF. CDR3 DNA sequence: TGTGCCAGCAGTTCCGGACAGGGGGATTATGGCTACACCTTC.

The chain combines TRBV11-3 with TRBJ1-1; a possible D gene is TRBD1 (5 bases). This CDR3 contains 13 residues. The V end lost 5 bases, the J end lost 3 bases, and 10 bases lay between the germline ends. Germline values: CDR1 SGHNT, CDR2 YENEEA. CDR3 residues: CASSGRVDTEAFF. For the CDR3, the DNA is TGTGCCAGCAGCGGCAGGGTCGACACTGAAGCTTTCTTT.

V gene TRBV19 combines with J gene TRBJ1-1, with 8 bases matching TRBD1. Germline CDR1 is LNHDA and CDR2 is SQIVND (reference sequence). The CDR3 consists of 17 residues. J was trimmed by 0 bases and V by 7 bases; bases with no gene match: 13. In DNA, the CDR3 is TGTGCCAGTACTGACGTTGGACAGGGTGGGATGAACACTGAAGCTTTCTTT. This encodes CASTDVGQGGMNTEAFF.

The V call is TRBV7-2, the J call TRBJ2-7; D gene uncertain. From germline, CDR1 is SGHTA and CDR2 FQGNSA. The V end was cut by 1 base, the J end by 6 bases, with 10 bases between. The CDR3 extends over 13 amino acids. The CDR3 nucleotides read TGTGCCAGCAGCTTAGGGCATCCCCGCGAGCAGTACTTC. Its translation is CASSLGHPREQYF.

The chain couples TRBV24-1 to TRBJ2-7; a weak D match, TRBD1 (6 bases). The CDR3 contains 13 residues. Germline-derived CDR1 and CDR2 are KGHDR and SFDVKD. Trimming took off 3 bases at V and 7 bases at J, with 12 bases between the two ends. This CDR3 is CATSDRGGWEQYF. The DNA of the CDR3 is TGTGCCACCAGTGATCGAGGGGGATGGGAGCAGTACTTC.

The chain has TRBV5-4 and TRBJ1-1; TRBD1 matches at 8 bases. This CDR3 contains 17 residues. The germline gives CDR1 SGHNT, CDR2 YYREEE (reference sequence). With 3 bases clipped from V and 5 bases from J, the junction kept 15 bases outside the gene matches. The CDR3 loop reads CASSWWGATGAGTEAFF. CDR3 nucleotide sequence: TGTGCCAGCAGCTGGTGGGGTGCGACAGGGGCGGGAACTGAAGCTTTCTTT.

CDR3 in amino acids: CAWSPSGATDTQYF. CDR3 bases: TGTGCCTGGAGTCCAAGCGGGGCTACAGATACGCAGTATTTT. The chain has TRBV30 and TRBJ2-3; TRBD2 matches at 7 bases. CDR3 length equals 14 residues. CDR1 GTSNPN and CDR2 SVGIG come from the germline V gene (reference sequence). Losses at the gene ends were 2 bases for V and 3 bases for J; bases not matched to a gene: 5.

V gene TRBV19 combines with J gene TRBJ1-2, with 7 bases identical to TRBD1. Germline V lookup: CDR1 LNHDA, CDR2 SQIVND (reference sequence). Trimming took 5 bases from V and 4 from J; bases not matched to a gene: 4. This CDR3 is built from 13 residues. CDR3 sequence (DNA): TGTGCCAGTAGTCCAGGGGGATCCTATGGCTACACCTTC. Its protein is CASSPGGSYGYTF.